Presented here are 4 T cell receptor beta chains from one specimen sequenced in a study of metastatic and nonmetastatic thyroid tumors. TCRdb reprocessed the PCR reads via MiXCR. Of approximately 35,000 clones in the sample, more than 10% were seen once. Ahead of thyroid surgery, no patient had received treatment of any kind. Sequenced: blood. These receptors came from a female donor with papillary thyroid cancer or a benign thyroid nodule (not recorded which). Some clones in this sample may be carry-over from other donors' samples.

At least ten counts were recorded for this clone. The chain joins TRBV4-3 to TRBJ1-3, with D possibly matching TRBD1 (5 bases). The germline V gene has CDR1 LGHNA and CDR2 YSLEER. V gave up 0 bases and J gave up 4 bases, with 13 bases separating them. The CDR3 is made up of 16 amino acids. CDR3 sequence (DNA): TGCGCCAGCAGCCAAGATACGCCAGGGAGAGGAAACACCATATATTTT. It translates to CASSQDTPGRGNTIYF.

Many counts were recorded for this clone. The chain recombines TRBV18 with TRBJ2-7, with a tentative D call TRBD2 (5 bases). V gave up 3 bases and J gave up 2 bases, with 5 bases separating them. This CDR3 comprises 12 residues. Per germline, CDR1 KGHSH and CDR2 LQKENI. CDR3 DNA sequence: TGTGCCAGCTCACCCGGGGCCTACGAGCAGTACTTC. As protein: CASSPGAYEQYF.

The V and J genes are TRBV7-2 and TRBJ2-1; D is uncertain. The CDR3 spans 14 residues. Germline V CDR1 and CDR2: SGHTA, FQGNSA. V lost 5 bases and J lost 1, with 9 bases in between. CDR3 sequence reads: CASSPFWSYNEQFF. CDR3 coding DNA: TGTGCCAGCAGCCCGTTTTGGTCCTACAATGAGCAGTTCTTC. The whole variable domain, filled in from reference TRBV7-2 and TRBJ2-1, reads GAGVSQSPSNKVTEKGKDVELRCDPISGHTALYWYRQSLGQGLEFLIYFQGNSAPDKSGLPSDRFSAERTGGSVSTLTIQRTQQEDSAVYLCASSPFWSYNEQFFGPGTRLTVL.

V is TRBV6-2 or TRBV6-3 and J is TRBJ2-7, with 8 positions matching TRBD1. The CDR3 has 15 amino acids. V shed 4 bases, J shed 12 bases, and the junction held 17 bases outside the gene matches. CDR1 is MNHEY, CDR2 SVGEGT, per germline. CDR3 DNA: TGTGCCAGCAGTTCCTCGGACAGGGAGAGCTCACCCCTGTACTTC. This encodes CASSSSDRESSPLYF.